This entry concerns a single T cell receptor beta chain. Its cognate antigen is unknown. The sample comes from a study of cytomegalovirus exposure and HLA in healthy donors. At the level of the study: Among the roughly 400 genotyped donors, 81% were placed in the Caucasian-associated ancestry cluster.

Germline loops: CDR1 MNHEY, CDR2 SMNVEV (reference sequence). CDR3 length: 15 amino acids. V lost 1 base, J lost 4 bases, and 2 bases stayed unmatched. With 60 Vbeta and 13 Jbeta primers, the PCR was carried out. TCRdb's table, derived via immunoSEQ multiplex PCR, lists solely in-frame clones and lacks some. The data hold around 280,000 clones, with around 90% observed a single time. Study results and caveats: Among donors in an Asian-associated ancestry cluster, a later analysis reportedly found fewer N-insertions than the roughly 610-donor mean. In vitro confirmation showed three CMV-associated chains to be CMV antigen specific. Per a prior analysis, the majority of TCR beta V segments were productive roughly 87% or roughly 30% of the time.

The receptor was isolated from a woman between 18 and 29 years old in good health and CMV-seronegative. Sequenced input: PBMCs. The chain carries TRBV27 and TRBJ1-5; 9 bases match TRBD1. CDR3 sequence (DNA): TGTGCCAGCAGTTTATTTGGACAGGGGAATCAGCCCCAGCATTTT. Translated, it gives CASSLFGQGNQPQHF.